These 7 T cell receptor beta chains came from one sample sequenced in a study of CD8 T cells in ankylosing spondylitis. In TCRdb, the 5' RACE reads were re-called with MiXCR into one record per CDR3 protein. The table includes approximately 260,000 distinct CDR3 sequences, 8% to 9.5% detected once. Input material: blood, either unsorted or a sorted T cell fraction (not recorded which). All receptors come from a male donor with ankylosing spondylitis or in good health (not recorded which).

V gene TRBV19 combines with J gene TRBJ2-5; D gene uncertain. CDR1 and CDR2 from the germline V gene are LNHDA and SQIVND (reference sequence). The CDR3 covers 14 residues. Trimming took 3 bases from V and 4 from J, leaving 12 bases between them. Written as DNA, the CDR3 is TGTGCCAGTAGTATTATGGGGTGGGGAGAGACCCAGTACTTC. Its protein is CASSIMGWGETQYF.

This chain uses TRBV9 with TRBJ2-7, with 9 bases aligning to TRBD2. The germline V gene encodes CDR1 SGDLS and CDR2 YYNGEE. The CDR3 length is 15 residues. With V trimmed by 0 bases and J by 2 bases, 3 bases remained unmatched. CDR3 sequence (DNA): TGTGCCAGCAGCGTAGAAGCGGGGGGACCCTACGAGCAGTACTTC. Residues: CASSVEAGGPYEQYF.

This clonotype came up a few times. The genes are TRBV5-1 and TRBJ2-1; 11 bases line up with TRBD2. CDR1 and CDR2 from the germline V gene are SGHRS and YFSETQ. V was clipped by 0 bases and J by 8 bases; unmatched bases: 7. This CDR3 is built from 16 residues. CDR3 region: CASSLALAGGIDEQFF. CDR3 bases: TGCGCCAGCAGCTTGGCCCTAGCGGGAGGAATCGATGAGCAGTTCTTC.

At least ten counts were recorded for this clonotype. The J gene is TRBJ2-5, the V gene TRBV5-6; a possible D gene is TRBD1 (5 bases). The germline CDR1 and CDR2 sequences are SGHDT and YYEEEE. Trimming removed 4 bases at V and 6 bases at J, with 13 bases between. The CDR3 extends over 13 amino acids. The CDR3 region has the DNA TGTGCCAGCAGCATTGCAGGGCGGCAGACCCAGTACTTC. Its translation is CASSIAGRQTQYF.

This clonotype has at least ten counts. The CDR3 sequence: CASSIPGSPSGNTIYF. In nucleotides, the CDR3 is TGTGCCAGCAGTATACCGGGATCTCCCTCTGGAAACACCATATATTTT. The V gene is TRBV6-5, the J gene TRBJ1-3; D is ambiguous. The CDR3 runs to 16 residues. Germline loops: CDR1 MNHEY, CDR2 SVGAGI. The V end lost 5 bases, the J end lost 0 bases, and 14 bases lay between the germline ends.

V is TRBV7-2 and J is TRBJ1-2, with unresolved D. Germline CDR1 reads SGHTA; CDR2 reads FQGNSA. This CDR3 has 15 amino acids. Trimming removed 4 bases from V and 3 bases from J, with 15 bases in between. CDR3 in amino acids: CASSWGFTGYYGYTF. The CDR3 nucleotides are TGTGCCAGCAGCTGGGGATTTACGGGGTACTATGGCTACACCTTC. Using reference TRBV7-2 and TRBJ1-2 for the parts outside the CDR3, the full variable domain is GAGVSQSPSNKVTEKGKDVELRCDPISGHTALYWYRQSLGQGLEFLIYFQGNSAPDKSGLPSDRFSAERTGGSVSTLTIQRTQQEDSAVYLCASSWGFTGYYGYTFGSGTRLTVV.

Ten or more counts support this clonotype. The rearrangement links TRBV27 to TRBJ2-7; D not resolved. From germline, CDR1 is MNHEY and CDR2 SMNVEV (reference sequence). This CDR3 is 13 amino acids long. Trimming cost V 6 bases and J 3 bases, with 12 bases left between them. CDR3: CASRVGSGYEQYF. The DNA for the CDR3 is TGTGCCAGCAGAGTGGGTTCGGGCTACGAGCAGTACTTC.